This is a list of T cell receptor beta chains from one sample in a study of T cell responses to AZD1222 COVID-19 vaccine. TCRdb's copy holds only in-frame clones and misses some; the assay was immunoSEQ multiplex PCR. This table has about 51,000 clones, 85% to 90% appearing once. The sequencing here drew on peripheral blood, taken 28 days after the second AZD1222 dose. The receptor source for this set is an adult who received the AZD1222 COVID-19 vaccine. Both conserved end residues are part of each CDR3. Each record gives: clone size, V gene, CDR3 length, D gene, J gene, CDR3 DNA, CDR3 protein. D genes are given only for firm matches. Size values are once, few and many counts, or a class for expanded clones, and some rows have none.

size: -
V: TRBV25-1
length: 13
D: -
J: TRBJ1-6
DNA: TGTGCCAGCAGTGAATGGGGTCTGTCACCCCTCCACTTT
CDR3: CASSEWGLSPLHF

size: -
V: TRBV5-4
length: 16
D: TRBD2
J: TRBJ2-5
DNA: TGTGCCAGCGGACCCTCACTAGCGGGAGCGTTGGAGACCCAGTACTTC
CDR3: CASGPSLAGALETQYF

size: once
V: TRBV29-1
length: 13
D: -
J: TRBJ1-1
DNA: TGCAGCGTTAGTTGGGGAGTGGAAACTGAAGCTTTCTTT
CDR3: CSVSWGVETEAFF

size: -
V: TRBV7-8
length: 17
D: TRBD1
J: TRBJ1-5
DNA: TGTGCCAGCAGCCTAGGAGGGACAGGACTTAGCAATCAGCCCCAGCATTTT
CDR3: CASSLGGTGLSNQPQHF

size: -
V: TRBV9
length: 16
D: TRBD2
J: TRBJ2-7
DNA: TGTGCCAGCAGCGTAGGAGGAGCGGGAGTAATTGAAGAGCAGTACTTC
CDR3: CASSVGGAGVIEEQYF

size: -
V: TRBV16
length: 16
D: TRBD2
J: TRBJ2-3
DNA: TGTGCCAGCAGCCTTCAGACTAGCGGGAGTGCAGATACGCAGTATTTT
CDR3: CASSLQTSGSADTQYF

size: -
V: TRBV30
length: 13
D: -
J: TRBJ1-1
DNA: TGTGCCTGGAGTGTACGAGGGGGCACTGAAGCTTTCTTT
CDR3: CAWSVRGGTEAFF

size: -
V: TRBV30
length: 10
D: -
J: TRBJ2-1
DNA: TGTGCCTGGAGTAGCAATGAGCAGTTCTTC
CDR3: CAWSSNEQFF

size: few
V: TRBV28
length: 17
D: -
J: TRBJ1-2
DNA: TGTGCCAGCAGTCCCCACCGGGGAGGAAACTATAACTATGGCTACACCTTC
CDR3: CASSPHRGGNYNYGYTF

size: -
V: TRBV7-3
length: 14
D: -
J: TRBJ1-1
DNA: TGTGCCAGCAGCACAACAGGGTTGAGCACTGAAGCTTTCTTT
CDR3: CASSTTGLSTEAFF

size: -
V: TRBV7-8
length: 15
D: TRBD2
J: TRBJ2-3
DNA: TGTGCCAGCAGCTTAGATGGACTAGCGACAGATACGCAGTATTTT
CDR3: CASSLDGLATDTQYF

size: -
V: TRBV19
length: 16
D: -
J: TRBJ2-1
DNA: TGTGCCAGTACTTCAAAGTCACAGGGGAGCCGGGGGGTGCAGTTCTTC
CDR3: CASTSKSQGSRGVQFF

size: once
V: TRBV4-1
length: 15
D: TRBD1
J: TRBJ1-5
DNA: TGCGCCAGCAGCCAACTTGACAGGGGGTACGGGCCCCAGCATTTT
CDR3: CASSQLDRGYGPQHF

size: few
V: TRBV18
length: 15
D: TRBD2
J: TRBJ2-2
DNA: TGTGCCAGCTCACCGCGGCGGGAGGGAACCGGGGAGCTGTTTTTT
CDR3: CASSPRREGTGELFF

size: -
V: TRBV5-4
length: 15
D: TRBD2
J: TRBJ2-3
DNA: TGTGCCAGCAGGTCAGCGGGGGGGGACCCAGATACGCAGTATTTT
CDR3: CASRSAGGDPDTQYF

size: -
V: TRBV4-1
length: 14
D: -
J: TRBJ2-7
DNA: TGCGCCAGCAGCCAGTTGGCCGGCGTTTTGGGGCAGTACTTC
CDR3: CASSQLAGVLGQYF

size: -
V: TRBV10-3
length: 14
D: -
J: TRBJ1-3
DNA: TGTGCCATCAGTGGAGGGGACTCTGGAAACACCATATATTTT
CDR3: CAISGGDSGNTIYF

size: -
V: TRBV4-3
length: 15
D: -
J: TRBJ1-1
DNA: TGCGCCAGCAGCCGCAGAGCAAGCTCGAACACTGAAGCTTTCTTT
CDR3: CASSRRASSNTEAFF

size: -
V: TRBV12-3/TRBV12-4
length: 12
D: -
J: TRBJ2-1
DNA: TGTGCCAGCACCGCAAGTGGGGGTGAGCAGTTCTTC
CDR3: CASTASGGEQFF

size: -
V: TRBV6-5
length: 16
D: -
J: TRBJ2-1
DNA: TGTGCCAGCAGTTACTCCCCGGGACGACTCGATACTGAGCAGTTCTTC
CDR3: CASSYSPGRLDTEQFF

size: -
V: TRBV6-5
length: 15
D: -
J: TRBJ2-2
DNA: TGTGCCAGCAGTTATCACGGCAGGGGTGCCGGGGAGCTGTTTTTT
CDR3: CASSYHGRGAGELFF

size: -
V: TRBV27
length: 14
D: TRBD2
J: TRBJ2-7
DNA: TGTGCCAGCAGAAGGACTAGCGGGAACTACGAGCAGTACTTC
CDR3: CASRRTSGNYEQYF

size: -
V: TRBV5-1
length: 15
D: -
J: TRBJ1-5
DNA: TGCGCCAGCAGCTTGACAGGCTATAGCAATCAGCCCCAGCATTTT
CDR3: CASSLTGYSNQPQHF

size: -
V: TRBV18
length: 15
D: -
J: TRBJ1-5
DNA: TGTGCCAGCTCACCATGGGGGCTTAGCAATCAGCCCCAGCATTTT
CDR3: CASSPWGLSNQPQHF

size: -
V: TRBV9
length: 18
D: -
J: TRBJ2-2
DNA: TGTGCCAGCAGCGTAGTGGCATTCCGGCGGGACAACACCGGGGAGCTGTTTTTT
CDR3: CASSVVAFRRDNTGELFF

size: -
V: TRBV4-1
length: 13
D: -
J: TRBJ2-3
DNA: TGCGCCAGCAGCCAGCAACCCCAAGATACGCAGTATTTT
CDR3: CASSQQPQDTQYF

size: -
V: TRBV3-1/TRBV3-2
length: 14
D: -
J: TRBJ2-7
DNA: TGTGCCAGCAGCCAAGCGGGTAGGGTCTACGAGCAGTACTTC
CDR3: CASSQAGRVYEQYF

size: -
V: TRBV5-1
length: 16
D: TRBD1
J: TRBJ2-7
DNA: TGCGCCAGCTCCTTGTCCGGGACAGGGACTTCTTACGAGCAGTACTTC
CDR3: CASSLSGTGTSYEQYF

size: few
V: TRBV27
length: 15
D: -
J: TRBJ2-1
DNA: TGTGCCAGCAGTTTGATGGGGATCTCCTACAATGAGCAGTTCTTC
CDR3: CASSLMGISYNEQFF

size: -
V: TRBV5-1
length: 17
D: TRBD2
J: TRBJ2-3
DNA: TGCGCCAGCAGCTGGGGACGACTAGCGGATAGCACAGATACGCAGTATTTT
CDR3: CASSWGRLADSTDTQYF

size: -
V: TRBV16
length: 14
D: -
J: TRBJ2-3
DNA: TGTGCCAGCAGCCAAAGCGATAGCACAGATACGCAGTATTTT
CDR3: CASSQSDSTDTQYF

size: once
V: TRBV6-1
length: 19
D: -
J: TRBJ2-3
DNA: TGTGCCAGCAGTGAAATTCGGGCAGGGTACTTGTCAGGGGCAGATACGCAGTATTTT
CDR3: CASSEIRAGYLSGADTQYF

size: -
V: TRBV2
length: 14
D: -
J: TRBJ2-3
DNA: TGTGCCAGCAGTCCTAGCGCTAGCACAGATACGCAGTATTTT
CDR3: CASSPSASTDTQYF

size: -
V: TRBV6-4
length: 15
D: -
J: TRBJ1-6
DNA: TGTGCCAGCAGTGAATCGACAGACAATTACTCACCCCTCCACTTT
CDR3: CASSESTDNYSPLHF

size: -
V: TRBV20-1
length: 13
D: -
J: TRBJ1-1
DNA: TGCAGTGCTAGTACAGCCATGAACACTGAAGCTTTCTTT
CDR3: CSASTAMNTEAFF

size: -
V: TRBV18
length: 14
D: -
J: TRBJ1-2
DNA: TGTGCCAGCTCACCAGCCGGGGGGTTCGGTGACTACACCTTC
CDR3: CASSPAGGFGDYTF

size: -
V: TRBV12-3/TRBV12-4
length: 11
D: -
J: TRBJ2-1
DNA: TGTGCCAGCAGTGCCAGCCCTGAGCAGTTCTTC
CDR3: CASSASPEQFF

size: -
V: TRBV7-8
length: 18
D: TRBD1
J: TRBJ2-7
DNA: TGTGCCAGCAGCTCAGGCCAAGCATCCGGGACAGGAGCCTACGAGCAGTACTTC
CDR3: CASSSGQASGTGAYEQYF

size: once
V: TRBV5-1
length: 14
D: -
J: TRBJ2-7
DNA: TGCGCCAGCAGCTTGATCGGGGTGACCTACGAGCAGTACTTC
CDR3: CASSLIGVTYEQYF

size: -
V: TRBV4-1
length: 14
D: -
J: TRBJ1-1
DNA: TGCGCCAGCAGCCAAGACAGGATACGGACTGAAGCTTTCTTT
CDR3: CASSQDRIRTEAFF

size: -
V: TRBV6-4
length: 14
D: -
J: TRBJ2-1
DNA: TGTGCCAGCAGTGACTTTCCCCGGGACAATGAGCAGTTCTTC
CDR3: CASSDFPRDNEQFF

size: -
V: TRBV2
length: 13
D: -
J: TRBJ1-2
DNA: TGTGCCAGCAGTGAGGGTTCGAACTATGGCTACACCTTC
CDR3: CASSEGSNYGYTF

size: few
V: TRBV5-1
length: 16
D: TRBD2
J: TRBJ2-1
DNA: TGCGCCAGCAGCTCAATAGCGGGAGGGGTAAGCAATGAGCAGTTCTTC
CDR3: CASSSIAGGVSNEQFF

size: -
V: TRBV7-9
length: 16
D: TRBD2
J: TRBJ2-3
DNA: TGTGCCAGCAGCTACCTAGCGGGAGGAATAGCAGATACGCAGTATTTT
CDR3: CASSYLAGGIADTQYF

size: once
V: TRBV19
length: 11
D: -
J: TRBJ1-1
DNA: TGTGCCAGTAGTACTCTAACTGAAGCTTTCTTT
CDR3: CASSTLTEAFF

size: -
V: TRBV7-7
length: 13
D: TRBD2
J: TRBJ2-7
DNA: TGTGCTAGCAGCTCAACCGTAGCGGGAGAGCAGTACTTC
CDR3: CASSSTVAGEQYF

size: -
V: TRBV11-2
length: 15
D: TRBD1
J: TRBJ1-5
DNA: TGTGCCAGCAGCTTAGCCGGGACAGTCAATCAGCCCCAGCATTTT
CDR3: CASSLAGTVNQPQHF

size: -
V: TRBV7-9
length: 15
D: -
J: TRBJ1-6
DNA: TGTGCCAGCAGCTCAGGGGACCCCTATAATTCACCCCTCCACTTT
CDR3: CASSSGDPYNSPLHF

size: -
V: TRBV7-9
length: 13
D: -
J: TRBJ1-1
DNA: TGTGCCAGCATCCGGGAGTGGGGTACTGAAGCTTTCTTT
CDR3: CASIREWGTEAFF

size: once
V: TRBV2
length: 12
D: -
J: TRBJ1-4
DNA: TGTGCCAGCAACGGGATGGGGGAAAAACTGTTTTTT
CDR3: CASNGMGEKLFF

size: -
V: TRBV15
length: 14
D: -
J: TRBJ1-1
DNA: TGTGCCACCAGCAGTTTGACGGTGAACACTGAAGCTTTCTTT
CDR3: CATSSLTVNTEAFF

size: -
V: TRBV27
length: 15
D: TRBD1
J: TRBJ2-2
DNA: TGTGCCAGCAGTCCCGGGACAGCGAACACCGGGGAGCTGTTTTTT
CDR3: CASSPGTANTGELFF

size: few
V: TRBV7-9
length: 13
D: -
J: TRBJ2-7
DNA: TGTGCCAGCAGCTTCTATAGCTCCTACGAGCAGTACTTC
CDR3: CASSFYSSYEQYF

size: -
V: TRBV19
length: 14
D: -
J: TRBJ2-2
DNA: TGTGCCAGTAGTCAAGCGGCGAACACCGGGGAGCTGTTTTTT
CDR3: CASSQAANTGELFF

size: -
V: TRBV4-3
length: 14
D: -
J: TRBJ1-2
DNA: TGCGCCAGCAGCCAAGATTGGTCTCCGTATGGCTACACCTTC
CDR3: CASSQDWSPYGYTF